This entry lists 8 T cell receptor beta chains sequenced from one sample in a study of blood T cell repertoires in COVID-19. TCRdb's table, derived via immunoSEQ multiplex PCR, lists solely in-frame clones and lacks some. The sample has about 170,000 clones; around 87% are singletons. The sample was peripheral blood. The receptors stem from a man aged 55-75 years with COVID-19, enrolled during active disease.

This chain joins TRBV7-2 and TRBJ2-2, with D tentatively TRBD1 (6 bases). CDR1 is SGHTA, CDR2 FQGNSA, per germline. CDR3 length: 14 residues. V gave up 5 bases and J gave up 6 bases, with 13 bases separating them. The CDR3 is CASSGPPGAGELFF. DNA for the CDR3: TGTGCCAGCAGCGGCCCCCCAGGGGCCGGGGAGCTGTTTTTT.

The rearrangement joins TRBV6-6 to TRBJ1-5; D remains ambiguous. Germline V gene lookup returns CDR1 MNHNY and CDR2 SVGAGI (reference sequence). V was cut by 2 bases and J by 0 bases, with 8 bases left in between. This CDR3 comprises 15 residues. CDR3 region: CASSYADYSNQPQHF. The CDR3 DNA sequence: TGTGCCAGCAGTTACGCGGATTATAGCAATCAGCCCCAGCATTTT.

The chain uses TRBV6-1 and TRBJ1-5; 7 nucleotides line up with TRBD1. Trimming cost V 6 bases and J 1 base; bases outside gene matches: 3. The CDR3 extends over 14 amino acids. The germline gives CDR1 MNHNS, CDR2 SASEGT. CDR3 coding DNA: TGTGCCAGCAGGGTGGGACAGAGCAATCAGCCCCAGCATTTT. Its protein product is CASRVGQSNQPQHF.

The chain is built from TRBV6-6 and TRBJ1-1; a weak D match, TRBD1 (5 bases). Per germline, CDR1 MNHNY and CDR2 SVGAGI (reference sequence). The ends were cut back, 6 bases at V and 6 bases at J, with 20 bases in the middle. The CDR3 runs to 15 residues. CDR3 nucleotides: TGTGCCAGCAGAACCCAAAGGGGCTCGATCGCTGAAGCTTTCTTT. Its translation is CASRTQRGSIAEAFF.

The chain recombines TRBV6-5 with TRBJ1-1; 7 bases line up with TRBD1. Per germline, CDR1 MNHEY and CDR2 SVGAGI. There are 14 residues in the CDR3. The ends lost 6 bases at V and 3 bases at J; junction bases unmatched: 7. The CDR3 nucleotides are TGTGCCAGCAGGAGACAGGGTCTAGACACTGAAGCTTTCTTT. It is translated as CASRRQGLDTEAFF.

The chain combines TRBV9 with TRBJ1-6; 7 nucleotides align to TRBD1. The CDR3 sequence is 15 residues long. CDR1 SGDLS and CDR2 YYNGEE come from the germline V gene. The J segment lost 7 bases and the V segment lost 3 bases, leaving 7 bases of the junction unmatched. Here the CDR3 reads CASSAEGGQNSPLHF. The CDR3 DNA reads TGTGCCAGCAGCGCAGAAGGGGGACAGAATTCACCCCTCCACTTT.

On this clone itself: The CDR3 ends on some other residue instead of the conserved phenylalanine or tryptophan, so this is likely a read error. It is unclear where the CDR3 begins or ends on the DNA, so no DNA is shown, and the CDR3 is as TCRdb lists it. The CDR3 is CASSDELGAPDL. The V gene is TRBV2, the J gene TRBJ2-7; the tabulated D call, TRBD1, remains unverified against the DNA. Germline V gene sequence: CDR1 SNHLY, CDR2 FYNNEI. Including both end residues, the CDR3 is 12 amino acids long.

The chain has TRBV29-1 and TRBJ2-5, with TRBD1 as a possible D gene (5 bases). This CDR3 has 11 amino acids. The germline V gene has CDR1 SQVTM and CDR2 ANQGSEA. Here the CDR3 reads CSKGLGETQYF. The CDR3 DNA follows: TGCAGTAAGGGGCTAGGAGAGACCCAGTACTTC.